This T cell receptor beta chain was retrieved from a study of cytomegalovirus exposure and HLA in healthy donors. General study points: Sequencing had likely introduced a cluster of highly shared sequence variants as an artifact. Cytomegalovirus association was listed for about 160 TCR beta chains. A reported reduction in N-insertions relative to the roughly 640-donor mean was seen in an Asian-associated ancestry cluster in a later analysis.

It was with 60 Vbeta and 13 Jbeta primers that the PCR ran. The method was immunoSEQ multiplex PCR; TCRdb's version includes in-frame clones alone and lacks a portion of them. Among around 98,000 clones, less than 70% were seen once, and the ten largest hold 1.2%. Notes on this clone: The antigen is undetermined.

The CDR3 runs 15 residues. Trimming shortened V by 4 bases and J by 1 base, and 14 bases separated the two germline ends. Germline assignment: CDR1 SGHNT and CDR2 YYREEE (reference sequence). This receptor was taken from a female donor in good health and CMV-seronegative. This chain connects TRBV5-4 to TRBJ1-1; TRBD1 might be the D (6 bases). The source material was PBMCs. For the CDR3, the DNA is TGTGCCAGCAGCCCCGGGGGGCAGGGGAACACTGAAGCTTTCTTT. Translated: CASSPGGQGNTEAFF.